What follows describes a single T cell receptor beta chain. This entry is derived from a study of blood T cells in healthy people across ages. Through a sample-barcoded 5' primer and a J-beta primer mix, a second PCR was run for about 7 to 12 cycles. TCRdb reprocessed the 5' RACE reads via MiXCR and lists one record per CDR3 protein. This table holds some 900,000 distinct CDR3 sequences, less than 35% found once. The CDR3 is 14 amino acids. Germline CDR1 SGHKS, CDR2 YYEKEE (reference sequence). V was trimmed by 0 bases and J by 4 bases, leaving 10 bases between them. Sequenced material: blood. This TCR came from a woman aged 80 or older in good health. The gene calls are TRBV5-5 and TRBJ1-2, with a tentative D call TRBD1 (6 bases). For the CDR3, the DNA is TGTGCCAGCAGCTTGGCAGGGGAAAGCTATGGCTACACCTTC. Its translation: CASSLAGESYGYTF. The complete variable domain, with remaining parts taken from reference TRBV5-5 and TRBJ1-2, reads DAGVTQSPTHLIKTRGQQVTLRCSPISGHKSVSWYQQVLGQGPQFIFQYYEKEERGRGNFPDRFSARQFPNYSSELNVNALLLGDSALYLCASSLAGESYGYTFGSGTRLTVV.